Listed below are T cell receptor beta chains from one sample, sequenced in a study of cytomegalovirus exposure and HLA in healthy donors. Clones were sequenced by immunoSEQ multiplex PCR, and TCRdb holds only the in-frame ones, with some missing. The sample gives about 130,000 clones, over 80% of which show up once; around 19% is in the top ten. Material for sequencing was PBMCs. The receptors come from a man aged 18 to 30 in good health and CMV-seropositive. CDR3s include the opening cysteine and the closing phenylalanine or tryptophan. Each record gives: J gene, clone size, V gene, D gene, CDR3 length, CDR3 protein, CDR3 DNA. The D gene is left open where the match is weak. Clone size appears in some rows only: once, few, many, or a class for an expanded clone.

>TRBJ1-5|NA|TRBV27|NA|14
CASSFGRGYQPQHF
TGTGCCAGCAGTTTTGGAAGGGGTTATCAGCCCCAGCATTTT
>TRBJ1-5|NA|TRBV28|NA|15
CASSLGGLDNQPQHF
TGTGCCAGCAGTTTGGGGGGGCTAGACAATCAGCCCCAGCATTTT
>TRBJ1-5|NA|TRBV18|NA|13
CASSPGREQPQHF
TGTGCCAGCTCACCTGGGCGGGAACAGCCCCAGCATTTT
>TRBJ1-1|NA|TRBV7-3|TRBD1|14
CASSLGQEGTEAFF
TGTGCCAGCAGCCTAGGACAGGAGGGCACTGAAGCTTTCTTT
>TRBJ2-5|NA|TRBV4-2|TRBD2|17
CASSQGGVASGQETQYF
TGTGCCAGCAGCCAGGGGGGCGTGGCTAGCGGGCAAGAGACCCAGTACTTC
>TRBJ2-5|NA|TRBV5-6|TRBD2|16
CASSLERGFKGETQYF
TGTGCCAGCAGCTTGGAGCGGGGGTTTAAGGGGGAGACCCAGTACTTC
>TRBJ2-7|NA|TRBV5-4|TRBD2|15
CASSLPSGESYEQYF
TGTGCCAGCAGCTTGCCTAGCGGGGAATCCTACGAGCAGTACTTC
>TRBJ1-4|once|TRBV19|NA|16
CASRTLLTHENEKLFF
TGTGCCAGTAGGACCCTGCTGACACACGAGAATGAAAAACTGTTTTTT
>TRBJ1-4|NA|TRBV18|TRBD1|18
CASSPPITLQGAGEKLFF
TGTGCCAGCTCACCACCGATCACCTTACAGGGGGCCGGGGAAAAACTGTTTTTT
>TRBJ2-7|NA|TRBV14|TRBD2|16
CASSQDSLAGAYEQYF
TGTGCCAGCAGCCAAGACAGCCTAGCGGGGGCCTACGAGCAGTACTTC
>TRBJ2-4|NA|TRBV15|TRBD1|19
CATSRDVGEGDREVDIQYF
TGTGCCACCAGCAGAGATGTAGGGGAGGGGGACAGGGAGGTAGACATTCAGTACTTC
>TRBJ2-7|NA|TRBV30|TRBD1|12
CAWSPTGDEQYF
TGTGCCTGGAGCCCCACAGGGGACGAGCAGTACTTC
>TRBJ2-7|NA|TRBV27|NA|15
CASTPRGTDYYEQYF
TGTGCCAGCACACCGCGCGGGACAGACTACTACGAGCAGTACTTC
>TRBJ2-3|NA|TRBV11-2|NA|16
CASSLGYVDSTDTQYF
TGTGCCAGCAGCTTAGGGTATGTGGACTCCACAGATACGCAGTATTTT
>TRBJ2-7|NA|TRBV4-1|TRBD1|14
CASSQAGGWDEQYF
TGCGCCAGCAGCCAGGCAGGGGGTTGGGACGAGCAGTACTTC
>TRBJ1-1|NA|TRBV7-9|TRBD1|14
CASSLDGTGGEAFF
TGTGCCAGCAGCTTAGATGGGACAGGGGGTGAAGCTTTCTTT
>TRBJ1-1|few|TRBV5-6|TRBD1|15
CASSLTEGGRTEAFF
TGTGCCAGCAGTTTGACCGAAGGGGGCCGCACTGAAGCTTTCTTT
>TRBJ1-6|NA|TRBV30|NA|14
CAWSPTGYNSPLHF
TGTGCCTGGAGTCCAACAGGGTATAATTCACCCCTCCACTTT
>TRBJ1-6|NA|TRBV19|TRBD1|14
CASRTGVEDSPLHF
TGTGCCAGTCGAACAGGGGTTGAAGATTCACCCCTCCACTTT
>TRBJ2-3|once|TRBV12-2|NA|16
CASRHNSGLLTDTQYF
TGTGCAAGTCGCCACAACTCGGGACTCCTCACAGATACGCAGTATTTT
>TRBJ2-2|NA|TRBV10-3|NA|16
CAISGVQGVDTGELFF
TGTGCCATCAGTGGAGTCCAGGGTGTGGACACCGGGGAGCTGTTTTTT
>TRBJ1-1|NA|TRBV6-4|TRBD1|14
CASSHETGGEGAFF
TGTGCCAGCAGTCATGAAACAGGGGGTGAAGGGGCTTTCTTT
>TRBJ2-1|NA|TRBV28|TRBD2|14
CASSLAGDYNEQFF
TGTGCCAGCAGTCTAGCGGGGGACTACAATGAGCAGTTCTTC
>TRBJ1-5|NA|TRBV2|NA|14
CASSDEGGNQPQHF
TGTGCCAGCAGTGACGAGGGAGGCAATCAGCCCCAGCATTTT
>TRBJ2-1|NA|TRBV5-1|TRBD1|12
CASSLEGALQFF
TGCGCCAGCAGCTTGGAGGGGGCACTCCAGTTCTTC
>TRBJ2-1|NA|TRBV5-1|TRBD1|15
CASSLGDRADNEQFF
TGCGCCAGCAGCTTGGGGGACAGGGCTGACAATGAGCAGTTCTTC
>TRBJ2-7|once|TRBV7-9|NA|12
CSSSYGSYEQYF
TGTTCCAGCAGTTATGGGAGCTACGAGCAGTACTTC
>TRBJ1-4|NA|TRBV28|NA|14
CASSPTGTNEKLFF
TGTGCCAGCAGCCCTACAGGGACTAATGAAAAACTGTTTTTT
>TRBJ1-5|few|TRBV6-1|NA|13
CASSEGWEWPQHF
TGTGCCAGCAGTGAGGGATGGGAGTGGCCCCAGCATTTT
>TRBJ2-3|NA|TRBV28|TRBD1|18
CASSLSPPGQGRTDTQYF
TGTGCCAGCAGTTTAAGCCCCCCGGGACAGGGGCGTACAGATACGCAGTATTTT
>TRBJ1-2|once|TRBV2|NA|11
CASSEVSGYTF
TGTGCCAGCAGTGAAGTGAGTGGCTACACCTTC
>TRBJ2-5|NA|TRBV7-9|TRBD2|14
CASSIRDYKETQYF
TGTGCCAGCAGCATTCGGGACTACAAAGAGACCCAGTACTTC
>TRBJ2-3|few|TRBV7-8|TRBD2|20
CASSPSERGATAISTDTQYF
TGTGCCAGCAGCCCGTCAGAGCGGGGAGCTACCGCGATTAGCACAGATACGCAGTATTTT
>TRBJ2-1|NA|TRBV27|TRBD2|15
CASSLAGGRYNEQFF
TGTGCCAGCAGCTTAGCGGGGGGGAGGTACAATGAGCAGTTCTTC